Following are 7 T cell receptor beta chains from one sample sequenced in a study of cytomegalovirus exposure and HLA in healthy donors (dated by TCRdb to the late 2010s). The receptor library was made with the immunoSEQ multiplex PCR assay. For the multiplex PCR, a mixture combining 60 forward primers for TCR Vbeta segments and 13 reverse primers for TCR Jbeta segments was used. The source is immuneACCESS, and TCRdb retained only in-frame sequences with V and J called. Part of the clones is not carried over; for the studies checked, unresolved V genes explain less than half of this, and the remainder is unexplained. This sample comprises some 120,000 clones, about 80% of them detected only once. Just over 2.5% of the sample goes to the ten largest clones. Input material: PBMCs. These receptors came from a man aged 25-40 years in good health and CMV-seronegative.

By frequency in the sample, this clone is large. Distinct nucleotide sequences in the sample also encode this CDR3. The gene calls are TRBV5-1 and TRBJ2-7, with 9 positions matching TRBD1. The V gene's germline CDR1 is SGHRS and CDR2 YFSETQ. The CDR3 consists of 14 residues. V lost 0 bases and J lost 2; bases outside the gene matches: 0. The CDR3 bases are TGCGCCAGCAGCTTGGGACAGGGGGCCTACGAGCAGTACTTC. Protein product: CASSLGQGAYEQYF.

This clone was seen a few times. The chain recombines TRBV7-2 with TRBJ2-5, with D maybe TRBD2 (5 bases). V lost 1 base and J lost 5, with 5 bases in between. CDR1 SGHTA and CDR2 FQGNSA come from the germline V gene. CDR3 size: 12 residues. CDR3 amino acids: CASSLGRETQYF. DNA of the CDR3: TGTGCCAGCAGCTTAGGGAGGGAGACCCAGTACTTC.

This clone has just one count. CDR3: CASSGGPNQPQHF. Written as DNA, the CDR3 is TGTGCCAGCAGTGGGGGGCCGAATCAGCCCCAGCATTTT. The chain links TRBV2 to TRBJ1-5; D is perhaps TRBD1 (6 bases). Germline V CDR1 and CDR2: SNHLY, FYNNEI. The CDR3 consists of 13 residues. The ends were cut back, 4 bases at V and 4 bases at J, with 8 bases in the middle.

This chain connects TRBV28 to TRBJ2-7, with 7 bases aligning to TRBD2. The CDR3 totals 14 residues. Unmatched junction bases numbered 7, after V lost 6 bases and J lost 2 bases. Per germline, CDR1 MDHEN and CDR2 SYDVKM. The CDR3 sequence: CASSPFGGAYEQYF. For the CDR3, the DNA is TGTGCCAGCAGCCCCTTTGGGGGGGCCTACGAGCAGTACTTC.

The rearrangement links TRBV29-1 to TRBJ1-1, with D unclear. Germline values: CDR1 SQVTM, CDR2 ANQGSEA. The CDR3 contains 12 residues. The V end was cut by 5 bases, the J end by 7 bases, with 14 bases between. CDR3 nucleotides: TGCAGCGTTAAGCTGAGCCGAGGTGAAGCTTTCTTT. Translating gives CSVKLSRGEAFF.

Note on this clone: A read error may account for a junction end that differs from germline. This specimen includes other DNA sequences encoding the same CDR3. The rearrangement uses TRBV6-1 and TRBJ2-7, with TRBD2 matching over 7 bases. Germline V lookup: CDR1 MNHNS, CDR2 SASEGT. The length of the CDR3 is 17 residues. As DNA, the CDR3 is TGTGCCAGCAGTGGGGCCCTGGGAGGGGCCCACTCCTACGAGCAATACTTC. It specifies CASSGALGGAHSYEQYF.

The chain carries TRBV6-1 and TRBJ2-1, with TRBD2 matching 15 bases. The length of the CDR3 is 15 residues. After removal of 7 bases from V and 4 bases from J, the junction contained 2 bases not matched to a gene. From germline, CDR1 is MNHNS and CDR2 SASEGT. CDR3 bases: TGTGCCAGCACCGGACTAGCGGGAGGGTACAATGAGCAGTTCTTC. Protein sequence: CASTGLAGGYNEQFF.